This TCR beta chain was recorded in a study of cytomegalovirus exposure and HLA in healthy donors (dated by TCRdb to 2016 to 2017). With regard to the full study: An earlier analysis of around 600 of the donors reported approximately 290 Gb of sequence data and some 120 million unique TCR beta sequences from about 200 million T cells. An early release covering more than 500 HLA-typed donors comprised roughly 300 gigabases of sequencing data and 85 million to 100 million unique TCR sequences. Of the 398 genotyped donors, 65% to 90% fell in the genetic ancestry cluster associated with self-reported Caucasian donors. The study aimed to test whether signatures of past pathogen exposure could be identified by cataloging public T cell receptors. The study profiled the T cell repertoires of under 850 subjects by immunosequencing and related them to cytomegalovirus serostatus. Along with the roughly 710-subject first cohort, a separate validation cohort of over a hundred different subjects was used. The study combined high-throughput TCR immunosequencing, statistical association of individual TCRs with disease status, and machine learning to predict cytomegalovirus infection status. A later analysis re-analyzed previously published TCR beta repertoires from roughly 690 donors and added high-resolution HLA genotyping to study TCR occurrence patterns. The later analysis used no new phenotypic data to find candidate immune exposures, relying instead on TCR beta sequences and their occurrence across donors. In an earlier analysis of about 590 of the donors, high-throughput TCR beta sequencing was used to judge whether each TCR beta V gene segment behaved as functional or pseudogenic. Donor age, sex, ethnicity and CMV serostatus were compiled together with the repertoire data. A later genetic analysis used genome-wide SNP genotypes for about 60% of the roughly 700 donors, treating that subset as a discovery cohort. All discovery cohort repertoires had been generated using a single sequencing platform. Class I and class II HLA loci were covered by the typing at four-digit resolution. The number of typed donors differed by locus: 629-630 for A, B, C, DRB1 and DQB1; 500 to 550 for DQA1; around 610 for DPA1; and around 450 for DPB1. A few DR-DQ haplotypes were treated as single units for association and clustering because of strong linkage in the cohort. Among 398 genotyped donors of the cohort, an average of 235,054 unique TCR beta nucleotide sequences were sequenced per donor, around a sixth of them non-productive.

Library prep was done by the immunoSEQ multiplex PCR assay. A mixture of 60 forward primers for TCR Vbeta segments and 13 reverse primers for TCR Jbeta segments was used in the multiplex PCR. The CDR3 region of rearranged TCR beta genes was amplified from genomic DNA by a multiplex PCR assay. The amplified TCR beta libraries were sequenced on the Illumina HiSeq System as 87-base-pair reads. Under the source paper's analysis protocol: Across the 600 to 700 repertoires, a later analysis counted around 80 million unique TCR beta chains, roughly 11 million of which were shared by at least two donors. Raw reads were error-corrected and collapsed into unique sequences with a nearest-neighbor algorithm that merged closely related sequences to remove PCR and sequencing errors. To assign V, D and J gene segments, CDR3 sequences were aligned to IMGT reference sequences. For a sequence to be retained, a match of at least six nucleotides was required to both a V gene segment and a J gene segment. A rearrangement counted as productive if the CDR3 had no stop codons and remained in frame with V and J, and every other rearrangement counted as non-productive. Following IMGT convention, CDR3 was defined as the stretch from the second conserved V-encoded cysteine up to the conserved J-encoded phenylalanine. The earlier analysis of approximately 500 of the donors excluded sequences that lacked an unambiguous match to a single V gene segment. An earlier analysis of almost 600 of the donors classified V segments as functional when productive rearrangements were above 56.7% and as segregating when the standard deviation between donors was above 5%. A statistical classification framework was developed to diagnose cytomegalovirus status using the catalog of TCR beta chain sequences. In a later analysis, V and J genes were assigned by comparing TCR nucleotide sequences against IMGT/GENE-DB human TR gene sequences. The TCRdist pipeline was used in a later analysis to assign CDR3 sequences and most-parsimonious VDJ recombination scenarios. A later analysis defined each TCR beta chain by its CDR3 amino acid sequence plus V-gene family, and excluded reads lacking a unique V-gene family. In a later analysis, fewer than 600 highly shared, low-generation-probability nucleotide sequences were removed to address suspected cross-contamination and a sequencing artifact. In a later analysis, a clonal expansion index was calculated for each public chain from normalized within-repertoire ranks of inferred template counts. In a later analysis, generation probabilities were computed with a VDJ recombination model fitted to out-of-frame rearrangements, and the resulting probabilities were checked against IGoR. In a later analysis, hypergeometric tests were used to score TCR-TCR, TCR-HLA and TCR-CMV co-occurrence, with a repertoire-size bias correction applied to TCR pairs. False discovery rates were estimated in a later analysis by permuting HLA or CMV assignments 20 times. In a later analysis, co-occurring TCRs were grouped using DBSCAN, and TCRdist sequence similarity was added for clustering within HLA-allele-positive subsets. Co-occurrence clustering excluded repertoires with fewer than 30,000 or more than 120,000 public chains, plus five with anomalous nucleotide sharing. TCRdb limited this immuneACCESS table to in-frame rearrangements with V and J called. A share of clones is missing; checked studies link under half to unresolved V genes, and the rest is unexplained. That table gives V, J and clone size, and the DNA gave D and trimming. A total of about 180,000 clones appear in this sample, about 73% of them only once. Of the sample, around 14% falls within the top ten clones.

About this clone: Its antigen remains undetermined. The sample holds no much larger clone one base away, and base qualities are not on file.

The cohort was made up of approximately 670 healthy bone marrow donors. At the time of sampling, all cohort members were nominally healthy, though unrecorded immune exposures were likely present. The donor tested CMV seropositive and was one of the 289 seropositive cohort members. Every donor gave a peripheral blood sample, and the peripheral blood mononuclear cells from that sample were used for TCR beta sequencing. The Qiagen DNeasy Blood Extraction Kit was used to extract genomic DNA from the blood cell samples. The paper's findings and limits, for the study overall: Roughly uniform sequencing depth across donors was assumed in presence/absence analyses, although this assumption may not hold. Because HLA typing was unavailable for some donors at each locus, only the typed subset was used in association tests. A total of about 180 TCR beta chains were listed by the study as associated with cytomegalovirus. Several of the top co-occurrence clusters appeared to be linked to parvovirus B19, influenza, CMV and Epstein-Barr virus, according to a later analysis. The classifier was reported to diagnose cytomegalovirus status with high specificity and sensitivity in both the original and validation cohorts. A later analysis found that HLA-associated TCR beta chains were more clonally expanded and had lower generation probabilities than equally common non-associated chains. This cohort had only TCR beta chains sequenced, and the lack of alpha or paired-chain data limited which features could be detected. Because counts were too low, about 15 rarely observed V segments, including chromosome 9 orphons, were left out of the earlier analysis of some 640 of the donors. According to a later analysis, most CMV-associated TCR beta chains appeared to be HLA-restricted, and the HLA associations seemed to be driven largely by CMV exposure. Correlated functional status among segregating V segments might be attributable to linkage disequilibrium, but an unknown experimental factor could not be ruled out. An earlier analysis of approximately 500 of the donors showed that most TCR beta V segments appeared in productive rearrangements either about 90% or about 30% of the time, which broadly matched IMGT annotations. In a later analysis, 15,000 to 20,000 TCR beta sequences were associated with specific HLA alleles at a false discovery rate of 0.05. The authors suggested that the approach could potentially be generalized to other disease states and immunological phenotypes. An association between a missense DCLRE1C variant and V-gene and J-gene trimming of TCR beta chains was found in a later genetic analysis and replicated in an independent cohort. A later analysis found that TCR association rates varied across HLA loci, with DRB1 alleles showing the most associated TCRs and HLA-C alleles the fewest. When HLA alleles, especially DR and DQ, strongly co-occurred, attributing TCR associations to individual alleles was difficult. CMV serostatus was the only immune exposure information available for the cohort. Compared with the approximately 670-donor mean, donors in an Asian-associated ancestry cluster had fewer N-insertions in productive TCRs, according to a later genetic analysis. A group of highly shared sequence variants was considered likely to be a technical artifact of the sequencing pipeline. Across donors, most TCR sequences were observed very rarely, whereas some public TCRs were present in many individuals. Three of the identified cytomegalovirus-associated TCR beta chains were confirmed in vitro to be specific for cytomegalovirus antigens. A further reported finding was that TCR beta sequences accurately predicted the HLA-A and HLA-B alleles for most subjects in the first cohort.

The source of this sequence is a woman between 45 and 60 years old in good health and CMV-seropositive. Sequencing input: PBMCs.

The CDR3 reads CASSGPRDFRSGANVLTF. DNA sequence: TGTGCCAGCAGCGGACCCCGGGACTTCCGCTCTGGGGCCAACGTCCTGACTTTC. The rearranged segments are TRBV9 and TRBJ2-6; a weak D assignment points to TRBD2 (6 bases agree). The trim is 3 bases for V and 0 bases for J, with a gap of 16 bases between the germline ends. CDR1 is given as SGDLS and CDR2 as YYNGEE, both from the germline V gene. There are 18 amino acids in the CDR3, from cysteine to phenylalanine inclusive. The sequence is cut down to CDR3 DNA, 54 bases in frame from base 1.